These 17 T cell receptor beta chains originate from one sample sequenced in a study of shared clonotypes between healthy human individuals. Clones were read by immunoSEQ multiplex PCR, and TCRdb kept only the in-frame ones, dropping some. The data show 2.3 million or so clones, approximately 95% seen once. Sequencing was done on a sample of naive CD4+ T cells from PBMCs. Subset defined: CD45RA+ positively selected. The receptors here all came from a man aged 18-30 years in good health. Some clones in this sample may be carry-over from other donors' samples.

This clone has just one count. V and J are TRBV28 and TRBJ1-5; maybe TRBD1 (5 bases). The CDR3 covers 17 residues. The V gene's germline CDR1 is MDHEN and CDR2 SYDVKM. V was trimmed by 4 bases and J by 1 base, leaving 17 bases between them. CDR3 sequence: CASSSNPGTESNQPQHF. CDR3 sequence (DNA): TGTGCCAGCAGTTCCAATCCCGGGACGGAAAGCAATCAGCCCCAGCATTTT.

The chain employs TRBV27 and TRBJ2-3; the D call may be TRBD1 or TRBD2 (5 bases each). Germline CDR1 MNHEY, CDR2 SMNVEV (reference sequence). Trimming removed 2 bases at V and 2 bases at J, with 8 bases between. The CDR3 is made up of 14 amino acids. CDR3 region: CASSLEGPTDTQYF. As DNA, the CDR3 is TGTGCCAGCAGTTTAGAGGGGCCCACAGATACGCAGTATTTT.

Worth noting for this clone: Other DNA variants within this sample encode the same CDR3. This rearrangement joins TRBV5-4 to TRBJ2-1; D is unclear. The CDR3 contains 12 residues. CDR1 and CDR2 from the germline V gene are SGHNT and YYREEE (reference sequence). Trimming cost V 4 bases and J 7 bases, with 9 bases left between them. CDR3: CASSRRGNEQFF. Written as DNA, the CDR3 is TGTGCCAGCAGCAGGAGAGGAAATGAGCAGTTCTTC.

This clone appeared once. The chain links TRBV28 to TRBJ1-5; maybe TRBD1 (5 bases). The V gene lost 2 bases and the J gene lost 6 bases, with 8 bases spanning the gap. The germline V gene has CDR1 MDHEN and CDR2 SYDVKM. The CDR3 runs to 13 residues. CDR3 residues: CASSLRGAQPQHF. CDR3 coding DNA: TGTGCCAGCAGTTTAAGGGGTGCTCAGCCCCAGCATTTT.

As concerns this clone: This specimen includes other DNA sequences encoding the same CDR3. The gene calls are TRBV7-2 and TRBJ2-5; D is possibly TRBD1 (6 bases). The V gene's germline CDR1 is SGHTA and CDR2 FQGNSA. The CDR3 has 13 amino acids. V was shortened by 3 bases and J by 5 bases, with 10 bases between the two germline ends. The CDR3 sequence: CASSLRQGETQYF. CDR3 nucleotides: TGTGCCAGCAGCTTGAGGCAGGGGGAGACCCAGTACTTC.

The chain combines TRBV7-2 with TRBJ1-4; D might be TRBD1 (5 bases). The CDR3 has 14 residues. Germline lookup yields CDR1 SGHTA and CDR2 FQGNSA. V lost 2 bases, J lost 5 bases, and 9 bases lay in between. CDR3 protein: CASSLYRNNEKLFF. In DNA, the CDR3 is TGTGCCAGCAGCTTATACAGGAACAATGAAAAACTGTTTTTT. Full variable domain (remainder filled in from reference TRBV7-2 and TRBJ1-4): GAGVSQSPSNKVTEKGKDVELRCDPISGHTALYWYRQSLGQGLEFLIYFQGNSAPDKSGLPSDRFSAERTGGSVSTLTIQRTQQEDSAVYLCASSLYRNNEKLFFGSGTQLSVL.

The CDR3 is CASSLAGQGPSGNTIYF. CDR3 DNA: TGTGCCAGCAGTTTAGCGGGACAGGGTCCCAGTGGAAACACCATATATTTT. The chain combines TRBV28 with TRBJ1-3, with 9 bases matching TRBD1. Germline V gene data show CDR1 as MDHEN and CDR2 as SYDVKM. The CDR3 totals 17 residues. The J segment lost 3 bases and the V segment lost 2 bases, leaving 8 bases of the junction unmatched.

This rearrangement joins TRBV29-1 to TRBJ1-3; D is perhaps TRBD1 (5 bases). V lost 6 bases to trimming and J lost 1 base, with 10 bases between them. CDR3 length: 13 amino acids. The V gene's germline CDR1 is SQVTM and CDR2 ANQGSEA. CDR3 sequence reads: CSVGALSGNTIYF. CDR3 nucleotides: TGCAGCGTCGGGGCTCTTTCTGGAAACACCATATATTTT.

A remark on this clone: Additional DNA sequences in this sample encode the identical CDR3. CDR3 sequence: CASSPGQSYNEQFF. The CDR3 coding sequence is TGTGCCAGCAGTCCGGGACAGTCCTACAATGAGCAGTTCTTC. The chain couples TRBV7-3 to TRBJ2-1, with 7 bases aligning to TRBD1. Germline V lookup: CDR1 SGHTA, CDR2 FQGTGA. Trimming took 6 bases from V and 1 from J; bases not matched to a gene: 3. The CDR3 runs to 14 residues.

The rearrangement uses TRBV2 and TRBJ1-2; 7 bases map to TRBD1. After removal of 0 bases from V and 4 bases from J, the junction contained 2 bases not matched to a gene. The germline V gene encodes CDR1 SNHLY and CDR2 FYNNEI. The CDR3 totals 14 residues. The CDR3 nucleotides are TGTGCCAGCAGTGAAGCGACAGGGTCCTATGGCTACACCTTC. This sequence encodes CASSEATGSYGYTF.

On this clone itself: Other DNA sequences in this sample translate to the same CDR3. CDR3 nucleotide sequence: TGCGCCAGCAGCTCCCGCTCGAACACCGGGGAGCTGTTTTTT. Its translation: CASSSRSNTGELFF. This chain uses TRBV5-1 with TRBJ2-2; no definite D call. The germline V gene has CDR1 SGHRS and CDR2 YFSETQ. V was shortened by 3 bases and J by 0 bases, with 6 bases between the two germline ends. The CDR3 covers 14 residues.

The CDR3 reads CASSQTGNNQPQHF. CDR3 sequence (DNA): TGTGCCAGCAGCCAGACAGGAAACAATCAGCCCCAGCATTTT. The gene calls are TRBV6-4 and TRBJ1-5, with a weak D call TRBD1 (6 bases). V was trimmed by 6 bases and J by 3 bases, leaving 12 bases between them. This CDR3 is built from 14 residues. Germline V gives CDR1 MRHNA, CDR2 SNTAGT.

The gene calls are TRBV5-1 and TRBJ2-2, with 7 bases matching TRBD1. The CDR3 extends over 13 amino acids. CDR1 is SGHRS, CDR2 YFSETQ, per germline. V lost 7 bases and J lost 7; bases outside the gene matches: 7. CDR3 in amino acids: CASRQGLLGELFF. The CDR3 DNA reads as TGCGCCAGCCGACAGGGCCTCCTCGGGGAGCTGTTTTTT.

This chain uses TRBV29-1 with TRBJ2-4; D unresolved. Per germline, CDR1 SQVTM and CDR2 ANQGSEA. V shed 7 bases and J shed 0 bases, with 13 bases lying between them. This CDR3 comprises 14 residues. Here the CDR3 DNA reads TGCAGCGCCTCGGGTGGTCTAGCCAAAAACATTCAGTACTTC. As protein: CSASGGLAKNIQYF.

This chain uses TRBV11-2 with TRBJ1-5; D call uncertain. The V gene's germline CDR1 is SGHAT and CDR2 FQNNGV. The CDR3 length is 15 residues. V was clipped by 1 base and J by 2 bases, with 9 bases between them. This chain's CDR3 is CASSLGLGGNQPQHF. The CDR3 DNA reads TGTGCCAGCAGCTTAGGACTGGGCGGCAATCAGCCCCAGCATTTT.

The chain uses TRBV14 and TRBJ2-7; TRBD2 might be the D (5 bases). The CDR3 length is 14 residues. The germline CDR1 and CDR2 sequences are SGHDN and FVKESK. V was pared by 6 bases and J by 0 bases, with 12 bases between. CDR3 amino acids: CASRLSGTSYEQYF. CDR3 DNA sequence: TGTGCCAGCAGATTAAGCGGTACCTCCTACGAGCAGTACTTC. The full variable domain, with the rest looked up from reference TRBV14 and TRBJ2-7, is EAGVTQFPSHSVIEKGQTVTLRCDPISGHDNLYWYRRVMGKEIKFLLHFVKESKQDESGMPNNRFLAERTGGTYSTLKVQPAELEDSGVYFCASRLSGTSYEQYFGPGTRLTVT.

The V and J genes are TRBV7-2 and TRBJ1-4; 9 bases are a match to TRBD1. The CDR3 has 18 residues. Germline-derived CDR1 and CDR2 are SGHTA and FQGNSA. V was clipped by 1 base and J by 2 bases; unmatched bases: 8. As DNA, the CDR3 is TGTGCCAGCAGCTTAGAGGGGACAGGGTGGACGACTAATGAAAAACTGTTTTTT. As protein: CASSLEGTGWTTNEKLFF.